This paragraph reports one TCR beta chain. Profiled with immunoSEQ multiplex PCR; TCRdb holds only in-frame clones, not every one. The table lists approximately 65,000 clones, approximately 92% of them singletons, with under 3.5% in the top ten. Germline V gives CDR1 SGHTA, CDR2 FQGTGA. The CDR3 has 15 amino acids. V shed 5 bases and J shed 2 bases, with 14 bases lying between them. This sample is drawn from a study of T cell changes during pregnancy in multiple sclerosis. The chain links TRBV7-3 to TRBJ2-3; D perhaps matches TRBD2 (6 bases). This receptor was taken from a female donor in good health, enrolled as a control in a pregnancy study. This specimen was CD8+ T cells from peripheral blood mononuclear cells, taken in the third trimester of pregnancy. Here the CDR3 reads CASSIGLTNTDTQYF. The DNA for the CDR3 is TGTGCCAGCAGCATCGGACTAACAAACACAGATACGCAGTATTTT.